What follows are 14 T cell receptor beta chains derived from one specimen sequenced in a study of molecular identifiers for immune sequencing clone quantification. MiXCR was run by TCRdb on the PCR reads, yielding one entry per CDR3 protein. The sample lists around 470,000 distinct CDR3 sequences, roughly 24% occurring once. Input material: naive CD8+ T cells from blood, with Jurkat cell RNA spiked in. The subset is: FACS-sorted CD8+CD4-CCR7+CD45RA+ naive T cells. These receptors all come from a human donor in good health. Some libraries in this study had Jurkat cell RNA spiked in.

This clonotype was picked up a small number of times. V gene TRBV16 combines with J gene TRBJ2-1; 7 positions match TRBD1. J gave up 8 bases and V 7 bases, and 14 bases lay outside the gene matches. Germline CDR1 KGHSY, CDR2 FQNENV. The length of the CDR3 is 15 residues. As DNA, the CDR3 is TGTGCCAGCACCCACCAGGGGGTGAATGTCGATGAGCAGTTCTTC. This gives the protein CASTHQGVNVDEQFF.

The sample holds many counts of this clonotype. The J gene is TRBJ2-5, the V gene TRBV28; 15 bases match TRBD2. The CDR3 is 17 residues long. Germline V CDR1 and CDR2: MDHEN, SYDVKM. Germline trimming cut 4 bases from V and 2 bases from J; bases unmatched to any gene: 5. CDR3 in amino acids: CASSYSGTSGRQETQYF. The CDR3 DNA sequence: TGTGCCAGCAGTTACAGCGGGACTAGCGGGAGGCAAGAGACCCAGTACTTC.

This clonotype was recorded many times. The gene calls are TRBV2 and TRBJ1-4; D uncertain. The CDR3 is made up of 14 amino acids. From germline, CDR1 is SNHLY and CDR2 FYNNEI. V lost 3 bases, J lost 6 bases, and 11 bases lay in between. The CDR3 protein is CASSDTRGDEKLFF. DNA for the CDR3: TGTGCCAGCAGTGACACCCGTGGGGATGAAAAACTGTTTTTT.

This clonotype was found a few times. This chain uses TRBV7-6 with TRBJ2-7; D call uncertain. This CDR3 contains 14 residues. Germline loops: CDR1 SGHVS, CDR2 FNYEAQ. Trimming shortened V by 5 bases and J by 3 bases, and 14 bases separated the two germline ends. CDR3 residues: CASSPTSSLYEQYF. CDR3 nucleotide sequence: TGTGCCAGCAGCCCCACCTCGAGCCTCTACGAGCAGTACTTC.

As concerns this clonotype: A much larger clone differs by one base, so this may be a read error. The gene calls are TRBV7-6 and TRBJ2-3; 12 bases agree with TRBD2. Germline V gene data show CDR1 as SGHVS and CDR2 as FNYEAQ. This CDR3 is built from 15 residues. CDR3: CAGRLTSGSRDTQYF. The DNA of the CDR3 is TGTGCCGGCAGGCTGACTAGCGGGAGCAGAGATACGCAGTATTTT.

Note on this clonotype: Sequence at one end of the junction differs from germline and may be a read error. The chain recombines TRBV10-3 with TRBJ2-5; 8 positions agree with TRBD2. The germline CDR1 and CDR2 sequences are ENHRY and SYGVKD. The CDR3 is made up of 15 amino acids. The CDR3 DNA follows: TGTGCCATCAGTGTCGCGGGAGGCCTCCAAGAGAACCAGTACTTC. It codes for CAISVAGGLQENQYF.

This clonotype turned up a few times. The chain has TRBV18 and TRBJ2-7, with 9 bases fitting TRBD2. V lost 9 bases to trimming and J lost 6 bases; unmatched junction nucleotides: 18. CDR3 size: 16 residues. Germline V gives CDR1 KGHSH, CDR2 LQKENI. CDR3 nucleotide sequence: TGTGCCAGTGAATCTGTAGCGGGAGAGGGACTGGGCGAGCAGTACTTC. Translated: CASESVAGEGLGEQYF.

The chain recombines TRBV11-2 with TRBJ2-7; maybe TRBD2 (6 bases). Germline lookup yields CDR1 SGHAT and CDR2 FQNNGV. CDR3 length equals 16 residues. V dropped 5 bases and J dropped 2 bases, with 19 bases sitting between them. CDR3 nucleotide sequence: TGTGCCAGCAGCCCCCCCGTGAGTAGCGGAGCCTACGAGCAGTACTTC. Amino acids: CASSPPVSSGAYEQYF.

This clonotype was recorded at least ten times. This chain uses TRBV29-1 with TRBJ2-2; the D gene is possibly TRBD2 (6 bases). CDR3 size: 15 residues. V was pared by 1 base and J by 3 bases, with 12 bases between. From germline, CDR1 is SQVTM and CDR2 ANQGSEA. The DNA for the CDR3 is TGCAGCGTTGAAGTTCCTAGCGAAGACACCGGGGAGCTGTTTTTT. Its protein product is CSVEVPSEDTGELFF.

This chain's CDR3 is CASSLRDIPRNEQFF. Written as DNA, the CDR3 is TGTGCCAGCAGCCTCCGGGATATCCCCCGCAATGAGCAGTTCTTC. The chain has TRBV5-6 and TRBJ2-1; the D gene is possibly TRBD2 (5 bases). CDR3 size: 15 residues. The V gene's germline CDR1 is SGHDT and CDR2 YYEEEE. Trimming cost V 4 bases and J 6 bases, with 17 bases left between them.

Remarks on this clonotype: Since a much larger clone is just one base distant, this may be a read error. This chain uses TRBV7-3 with TRBJ2-1; D might be TRBD1 (6 bases). V was clipped by 4 bases and J by 8 bases, with 12 bases between them. CDR1 and CDR2 from the germline V gene are SGHTA and FQGTGA. CDR3 length equals 13 residues. CDR3 DNA sequence: TGTGCCAGCAGCTCGACAGGCCCGGATGAGCAGTTCTTC. Protein product: CASSSTGPDEQFF.

A note on this clonotype: A read error may be the cause here, since a much bigger clone is one base away. J is TRBJ1-1 and V is TRBV7-9, with D possibly TRBD1 on 5 matching bases. Germline V CDR1 and CDR2: SEHNR, FQNEAQ (reference sequence). There are 13 residues in the CDR3. The V gene lost 4 bases and the J gene lost 5 bases, with 11 bases spanning the gap. The CDR3 region has the DNA TGTGCCAGCAGCTCACCAGGGCGGACTGAAGCTTTCTTT. This sequence encodes CASSSPGRTEAFF.

With regard to this clonotype: This sequence may be a read error, since a much larger clone differs from it by one base. The chain joins TRBV6-5 to TRBJ2-1; TRBD2 is a possible D gene (5 bases). Trimming removed 8 bases from V and 7 bases from J, with 27 bases in between. CDR3 length: 17 residues. Per germline, CDR1 MNHEY and CDR2 SVGAGI. The CDR3 DNA follows: TGTGCCAGCGGTCCCTCTCCGGTGGGAGTGGGTCTTAATGAGCAGTTCTTC. Protein product: CASGPSPVGVGLNEQFF.

A note on this clonotype: An end of the junction does not agree with germline; a read error may underlie this. The rearrangement links TRBV6-1 to TRBJ2-7; a possible D gene is TRBD1 (6 bases). The length of the CDR3 is 15 residues. In germline, CDR1 is MNHNS, CDR2 SASEGT. CDR3 in amino acids: CAGSEFGTSSYEQYF. CDR3 coding DNA: TGTGCCGGCAGTGAATTCGGGACAAGTTCCTACGAGCAGTACTTC.